This T cell receptor (beta chain) was profiled in a study of cytomegalovirus exposure and HLA in healthy donors. Notes on the study in general: Differences between HLA loci emerged in a later analysis of TCR association rates, with DRB1 most and HLA-C fewest. The study recorded 150 to 200 TCR beta chains that were cytomegalovirus-associated. Per a prior analysis, the majority of TCR beta V segments were productive roughly 87% or roughly 30% of the time.

The PCR used 60 Vbeta and 13 Jbeta primers. The repertoire was sequenced with immunoSEQ multiplex PCR; TCRdb's copy has only in-frame clones and lacks some. In the table there are about 110,000 clones, approximately 80% of which are singletons. In germline, CDR1 is MGHRA, CDR2 YSYEKL. This CDR3 has 13 residues. Deletions cut 6 bases from V and 5 bases from J, with 11 bases between. With respect to this clone: Its antigen is currently unknown.

Healthy people donating bone marrow made up the donors. The sequenced sample consisted of PBMCs. The V gene is TRBV4-1, the J gene TRBJ1-5; a weak D match, TRBD1 (6 bases). The clonotype originates from a woman between 18 and 29 years old in good health and CMV-seropositive. CDR3 coding DNA: TGCGCCAGCAGTCTAAACAGGGATCAGCCCCAGCATTTT. It encodes CASSLNRDQPQHF.